The clone carrying this TCR beta chain was detected once. Per the study methods: Researchers report that nucleated cell counts were estimated from reference gene primer amplification. Assay: immunoSEQ multiplex PCR; the TCRdb copy retains only in-frame clones and omits some. The V and J calls and clone size are taken from that table; D and trimming were inferred from the DNA. In the table there are roughly 140,000 clones, approximately 80% of which are singletons. This specimen comes from a study of blood T cell repertoires in COVID-19. Looking at the study overall: Collection of acute and convalescent COVID-19 samples took place in the United States, Italy and Spain. Nucleic acid was either cDNA or gDNA, and it came from T cells, B-cell-depleted T cells, or PBMCs.

Per germline, CDR1 SQVTM and CDR2 ANQGSEA. This CDR3 spans 15 amino acids. Trimming stripped 3 bases from V and 4 bases from J, with 16 bases between. This clonotype was obtained from a man in his 70s who had recovered from COVID-19. The chain couples TRBV29-1 to TRBJ1-3; D is unresolved. The sequencing input was peripheral blood. The CDR3 nucleotides read TGCAGCGTTGACACCGGGATCTTAGCAGGAAACACCATATATTTT. Translation: CSVDTGILAGNTIYF.